This T cell receptor (beta chain) comes out of a study of response to subunit inactivated influenza vaccine. TCRdb reanalysed the RT-PCR reads using MiXCR and keeps one entry per CDR3 protein. Of 530,000 or so distinct CDR3 sequences in the sample, about 25% were seen once. Trimming took 3 bases from V and 7 from J, leaving 15 bases between them. The CDR3 covers 14 residues. Germline V gene sequence: CDR1 SEHNR, CDR2 FQNEAQ (reference sequence). The source of this sequence is a man aged 45-60 years who received an inactivated influenza vaccine. The sequences come from CD4+ T cells sorted from PBMCs, collected roughly 5 days after vaccination. V gene TRBV7-9 combines with J gene TRBJ1-2; tentatively, D is TRBD1 (6 bases). The CDR3: CASSLEGQWGGYTF. In nucleotides, the CDR3 is TGTGCCAGCAGCTTGGAAGGACAGTGGGGTGGCTACACCTTC.